The clone carrying this TCR beta chain was seen only a few times. The antigen is not known. CD4+ naive, central memory, regulatory and stem cell-like memory subsets were isolated by sorting on CD45RO/CCR7/CD25/CD127/CD95/CD27. This sample stems from a study of beta chain features in type 1 diabetes. Study details: Cell yields, gender and age were comparable in patients and healthy donors.

TCRB transcripts that were expressed got sequenced, as all of the isolated RNA had been reverse transcribed. Assay: immunoSEQ multiplex PCR; the TCRdb copy retains only in-frame clones and omits some. This sample carries hundreds of thousands of clones, roughly an eighth of them seen once, and the ten largest clones take 0.02% to 0.025%. Notes on the study in general: Shortening that was moderate but significant affected the TCRB CDR3s of Type 1 diabetes patients in all four CD4+ subsets.

Material: naive CD4+ T cells from blood. The receptor was isolated from a man aged 18 to 30 with type 1 diabetes.

CDR3 in DNA: TGTGCCAGCAGAGGAACCGGCCCTAGCTCCTACGAGCAGTACTTC. Its protein is CASRGTGPSSYEQYF. The chain uses TRBV2 and TRBJ2-7; D call uncertain. The CDR3 contains 15 residues. The V gene's germline CDR1 is SNHLY and CDR2 FYNNEI. V gave up 6 bases and J gave up 0 bases, with 15 bases separating them.